This T cell receptor (beta chain) was obtained from a study of blood T cell repertoires in COVID-19. The table came from immunoSEQ multiplex PCR; TCRdb's copy has only in-frame clones and leaves some out. The data hold under 300,000 clones, with approximately 86% observed a single time. The specimen was peripheral blood. This receptor was taken from a man between 60 and 75 years old who had recovered from COVID-19.

Here the CDR3 DNA reads TGTGCCAGCACCTCCCGGGACAGGACGACCAATGAGCAGTTCTTC. It encodes CASTSRDRTTNEQFF. This rearrangement joins TRBV27 to TRBJ2-1, with 8 bases lining up with TRBD1. V was clipped by 7 bases and J by 6 bases; unmatched bases: 11. Per the germline V gene, CDR1 is MNHEY and CDR2 is SMNVEV (reference sequence). This CDR3 region has 15 residues.